This T cell receptor beta chain is drawn from a study of cytomegalovirus exposure and HLA in healthy donors. The PCR ran on 60 Vbeta and 13 Jbeta primers. Libraries were prepared by immunoSEQ multiplex PCR; TCRdb keeps only in-frame clonotypes and omits some of them. The sample has some 180,000 clones; roughly 80% are singletons. Germline loops: CDR1 SEHNR, CDR2 FQNEAQ (reference sequence). The CDR3 loop spans 16 amino acids. This clone was picked up a small number of times. The junction departs from the called germline gene at one end, perhaps through a read error. Sequencing input: PBMCs. The TCR originated in a male donor in good health and CMV-seronegative. The rearrangement uses TRBV7-9 and TRBJ2-7, with TRBD1 matching 9 bases. This chain's CDR3 is CSSSLVVTGGSYEQYF. As DNA, the CDR3 is TGTTCCAGCAGCTTAGTTGTGACAGGGGGCTCCTACGAGCAGTACTTC.